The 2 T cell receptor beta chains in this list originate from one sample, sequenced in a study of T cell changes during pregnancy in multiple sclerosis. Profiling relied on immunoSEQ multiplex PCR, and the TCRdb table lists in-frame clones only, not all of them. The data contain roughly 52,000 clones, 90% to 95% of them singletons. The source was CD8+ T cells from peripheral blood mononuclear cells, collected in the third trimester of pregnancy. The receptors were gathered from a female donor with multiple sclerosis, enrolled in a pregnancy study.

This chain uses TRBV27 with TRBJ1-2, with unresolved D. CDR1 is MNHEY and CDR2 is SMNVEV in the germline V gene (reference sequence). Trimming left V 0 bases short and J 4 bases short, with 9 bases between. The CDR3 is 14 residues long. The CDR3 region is CASSLSFRVYGYTF. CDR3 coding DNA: TGTGCCAGCAGTTTATCTTTCCGGGTCTATGGCTACACCTTC.

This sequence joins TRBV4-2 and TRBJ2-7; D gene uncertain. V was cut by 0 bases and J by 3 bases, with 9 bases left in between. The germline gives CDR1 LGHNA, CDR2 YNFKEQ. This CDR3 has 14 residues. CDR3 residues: CASSQEVQFYEQYF. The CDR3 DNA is TGTGCCAGCAGCCAAGAAGTTCAGTTCTACGAGCAGTACTTC.